The 24 T cell receptor beta chains given below trace back to one sample, sequenced in a study of blood T cells in healthy people across ages (dated by TCRdb to between 2014 and 2017). The library was produced with 5' RACE. The sequencer listed for this sample is Illumina HiSeq 2500. A second PCR of about 7 to 12 cycles was run with a J-beta primer mix and a sample-barcoded 5' primer. TCRdb applied fastp at Q25 and MiXCR to the public reads, then kept only in-frame beta chains. Each entry merges the rows of one CDR3 protein and shows their most common DNA and genes. For this sample the table gives around 1,000,000 distinct CDR3 sequences, of which about 25% were detected only once. Jointly, the top ten make up approximately 0.71% of the sample. This sample also appeared in a second study, on T cells of mothers and their children.

What was sequenced was blood. The receptors derive from a girl aged 2-15 years in good health.

There are a few counts of this clonotype. The J gene is TRBJ2-2, the V gene TRBV29-1, with a possible D match to TRBD2 (6 bases). The CDR3 is 11 residues long. Looked up from germline, CDR1 is SQVTM and CDR2 is ANQGSEA. The V gene lost 7 bases and the J gene lost 5 bases, with 8 bases spanning the gap. CDR3 residues: CSAGRTGELFF. Written as DNA, the CDR3 is TGCAGCGCCGGGAGAACCGGGGAGCTGTTTTTT.

This clonotype turned up a few times. CDR3 bases: TGTGCCAGCAGCTTAGCGCTTCTTGAGAACTATGGCTACACCTTC. It specifies CASSLALLENYGYTF. The chain has TRBV7-9 and TRBJ1-2; the D is unclear. The germline V and J ends were trimmed by 0 bases and 2 bases, with 10 bases remaining between them. Germline CDR1 reads SEHNR; CDR2 reads FQNEAQ (reference sequence). The CDR3 has 15 amino acids.

In this sample, this clonotype turned up a few times. V is TRBV4-2 and J is TRBJ1-1; the D is unclear. The CDR3 is made up of 13 amino acids. Germline lookup yields CDR1 LGHNA and CDR2 YNFKEQ. Between the trimmed V and J ends, which lost 0 bases and 11 bases, there was a span of 13 bases. The CDR3 nucleotides read TGTGCCAGCAGCCAAGAATTGGCGGAGCGGGCTTTCTTT. Protein: CASSQELAERAFF.

V and J are TRBV4-3 and TRBJ2-1, with 7 bases fitting TRBD1. V lost 2 bases and J lost 8; bases outside the gene matches: 15. Germline CDR1 reads LGHNA; CDR2 reads YSLEER. The CDR3 extends over 17 amino acids. CDR3 in DNA: TGCGCCAGCAGCCAACGCTCGGGGCAGGGGGTGTTCGATGAGCAGTTCTTC. This codes for CASSQRSGQGVFDEQFF.

The gene calls are TRBV27 and TRBJ2-7; the match to TRBD1 covers 9 bases. The CDR3 is 14 amino acids. CDR1 is MNHEY and CDR2 is SMNVEV in the germline V gene (reference sequence). With V trimmed by 5 bases and J by 4 bases, 6 bases remained unmatched. CDR3 residues: CASSPSTGGYEQYF. In DNA, the CDR3 is TGTGCCAGCAGTCCCTCGACAGGGGGGTACGAGCAGTACTTC.

In this sample, this clonotype turned up a few times. The chain employs TRBV4-3 and TRBJ2-5; the D gene could be TRBD1 or TRBD2 (5 bases each). CDR1 and CDR2 from the germline V gene are LGHNA and YSLEER. Trimming cost V 2 bases and J 3 bases, with 16 bases left between them. The CDR3 sequence is 16 residues long. CDR3 nucleotide sequence: TGCGCCAGCAGCCAAATCACAGGACTCAATAAAGAGACCCAGTACTTC. It yields the protein CASSQITGLNKETQYF.

The chain links TRBV10-2 to TRBJ2-4; D is unresolved. The V and J ends lost 3 bases and 4 bases respectively, with 10 bases between them. The CDR3 totals 14 residues. Per the germline V gene, CDR1 is WSHSY and CDR2 is SAAADI. The CDR3 sequence is CASSDSTGKNIQYF. CDR3 DNA sequence: TGCGCCAGCAGTGACTCAACGGGTAAAAACATTCAGTACTTC.

There are a few counts of this clonotype. J is TRBJ2-1 and V is TRBV28; TRBD1 is a possible D gene (6 bases). Germline V gene sequence: CDR1 MDHEN, CDR2 SYDVKM. Trimming pared 6 bases from V and 3 bases from J, leaving 27 bases between. The CDR3 loop spans 19 amino acids. The CDR3 protein is CASRGRNYKGEPLYNEQFF. The CDR3 DNA reads as TGTGCCAGCAGGGGACGAAACTATAAGGGGGAGCCTCTCTACAATGAGCAGTTCTTC.

The chain links TRBV7-9 to TRBJ2-5; 8 bases fit TRBD1. The J call may be wrong; the DNA end is better matched by TRBJ2-7. This CDR3 contains 13 residues. Germline V lookup: CDR1 SEHNR, CDR2 FQNEAQ (reference sequence). The CDR3 DNA reads TGTGCCAGCAGCCCCAGGGGGCGCCCCGAGCAGTACTTC. This encodes CASSPRGRPEQYF.

J is TRBJ2-5 and V is TRBV5-1, with 10 bases identical to TRBD2. TRBJ2-7 explains the end of the DNA better; the J call may be wrong. The CDR3 totals 19 residues. Germline lookup yields CDR1 SGHRS and CDR2 YFSETQ. CDR3 nucleotides: TGCGCCAGCAGCTTGGGGGGTAGCGGGAGGTTCCCGAATTCCTACGAGCAGTACTTC. Amino acid sequence: CASSLGGSGRFPNSYEQYF.

This clonotype was recorded many times. The rearrangement joins TRBV7-9 to TRBJ2-5; 9 bases are shared with TRBD1. CDR1 and CDR2 (germline): SEHNR, FQNEAQ (reference sequence). V lost 4 bases to trimming and J lost 5 bases; unmatched junction nucleotides: 5. The CDR3 sequence is 14 residues long. The CDR3 DNA is TGTGCCAGCAGCTACCTGACAGGGGGGGAGACCCAGTACTTC. Residues: CASSYLTGGETQYF.

The J gene is TRBJ2-2, the V gene TRBV24-1, with 8 positions matching TRBD2. This CDR3 has 17 residues. Trimming at V came to 2 bases and at J to 2 bases, leaving 6 bases not matched to a gene. Germline V gene data show CDR1 as KGHDR and CDR2 as SFDVKD. For the CDR3, the DNA is TGTGCCACCAGTGATTCAGCTAGCGGGTTCAACACCGGGGAGCTGTTTTTT. This translates into CATSDSASGFNTGELFF.

This clonotype has just a few counts. The chain combines TRBV29-1 with TRBJ1-2; D is uncertain. Trimming took off 3 bases at V and 2 bases at J, with 7 bases between the two ends. From germline, CDR1 is SQVTM and CDR2 ANQGSEA. CDR3 length: 12 amino acids. The CDR3 protein is CSVDLANYGYTF. CDR3 bases: TGCAGCGTTGACCTGGCGAACTATGGCTACACCTTC.

The genes are TRBV12-3 or TRBV12-4 and TRBJ1-4; D is unclear. This CDR3 spans 18 amino acids. V lost 5 bases and J lost 6, with 25 bases in between. In DNA, the CDR3 is TGTGCCAGCAGTCCAGGAGACAACGGGCCCTATGAGGATGAAAAACTGTTTTTT. Amino acid sequence: CASSPGDNGPYEDEKLFF.

This clonotype showed up just a few times. The rearrangement links TRBV20-1 to TRBJ2-2; 10 positions match TRBD2. V gave up 6 bases and J gave up 4 bases; unmatched junction bases: 17. Germline CDR1 reads DFQATT; CDR2 reads SNEGSKA (reference sequence). The CDR3 is 18 residues long. The CDR3 reads CSARRGLAASGGTGELFF. CDR3 nucleotide sequence: TGCAGTGCCAGAAGAGGACTAGCGGCAAGTGGGGGCACCGGGGAGCTGTTTTTT.

V usage is TRBV7-9 and J usage is TRBJ1-1; weak D call: TRBD1 (6 bases). The germline gives CDR1 SEHNR, CDR2 FQNEAQ (reference sequence). The length of the CDR3 is 15 residues. V lost 4 bases, J lost 0 bases, and 12 bases lay in between. In DNA form, the CDR3 reads TGTGCCAGCAGCTCTCCGACAGGACTGAACACTGAAGCTTTCTTT. Protein sequence: CASSSPTGLNTEAFF.

This rearrangement joins TRBV9 to TRBJ2-7, with TRBD2 identical over 13 bases. V was pared by 3 bases and J by 2 bases, with 8 bases of the junction left unmatched. Germline V gene sequence: CDR1 SGDLS, CDR2 YYNGEE. The CDR3 is 17 amino acids. The CDR3 loop reads CASSGEGTSGMPYEQYF. As DNA, the CDR3 is TGTGCCAGCAGCGGAGAGGGGACTAGCGGGATGCCCTACGAGCAGTACTTC. Filled out from reference TRBV9 and TRBJ2-7, the complete variable domain reads DSGVTQTPKHLITATGQRVTLRCSPRSGDLSVYWYQQSLDQGLQFLIQYYNGEERAKGNILERFSAQQFPDLHSELNLSSLELGDSALYFCASSGEGTSGMPYEQYFGPGTRLTVT.

This clonotype was detected only a few times. The chain recombines TRBV28 with TRBJ1-2; TRBD1 agrees at 7 bases. CDR1 is MDHEN, CDR2 SYDVKM, per germline. This CDR3 comprises 14 residues. V shed 7 bases, J shed 4 bases, and the junction held 9 bases outside the gene matches. The CDR3 DNA reads TGTGCCAGCATCCAATCCCCAGGGGGCTATGGCTACACCTTC. This encodes CASIQSPGGYGYTF.

The chain employs TRBV9 and TRBJ2-1; D gene uncertain. Germline CDR1 is SGDLS and CDR2 is YYNGEE. Trimming shortened V by 0 bases and J by 0 bases, and 7 bases separated the two germline ends. The CDR3 spans 15 residues. For the CDR3, the DNA is TGTGCCAGCAGCGTAGGTTTTAACTCCTACAATGAGCAGTTCTTC. Protein: CASSVGFNSYNEQFF. Full variable domain (missing parts from reference TRBV9 and TRBJ2-1): DSGVTQTPKHLITATGQRVTLRCSPRSGDLSVYWYQQSLDQGLQFLIQYYNGEERAKGNILERFSAQQFPDLHSELNLSSLELGDSALYFCASSVGFNSYNEQFFGPGTRLTVL.

This clonotype was seen a single time. This rearrangement joins TRBV29-1 to TRBJ2-7, with D uncertain. The V end lost 3 bases, the J end lost 1 base, and 4 bases lay between the germline ends. The CDR3 totals 11 residues. Looked up from germline, CDR1 is SQVTM and CDR2 is ANQGSEA. CDR3 in amino acids: CSVEMSYEQYF. The CDR3 region has the DNA TGCAGCGTTGAGATGTCCTACGAGCAGTACTTC.

This clonotype has more than one count but fewer than ten. The chain recombines TRBV3-1 with TRBJ2-5; TRBD1 matches at 7 bases. The closer fit of TRBJ2-7 to the DNA end suggests the J call may be wrong. CDR1 and CDR2 (germline): LGHDT, YNNKEL (reference sequence). The CDR3 totals 19 residues. For the CDR3, the DNA is TGTGCCAGCAGCCCTCTGAACGGTTACACTCTCGAGGGGGCCGACGAGCAGTACTTC. Protein product: CASSPLNGYTLEGADEQYF.

Only a few counts were recorded for this clonotype. The rearrangement uses TRBV28 and TRBJ2-7; TRBD1 is a possible D gene (6 bases). This CDR3 is 14 amino acids long. The germline V gene encodes CDR1 MDHEN and CDR2 SYDVKM. Trimming stripped 5 bases from V and 2 bases from J, with 13 bases between. The CDR3 bases are TGTGCCAGCAGTCCATCGACAGGAACCTACGAGCAGTACTTC. Translating it yields CASSPSTGTYEQYF.

About this clonotype: A junction end diverges from the germline sequence, so it may reflect a read error. In DNA, the CDR3 is TGCGGCGTTGACCCCGGACAGGGGGAAGAGACCCAGTACTTC. Its translation is CGVDPGQGEETQYF. The chain combines TRBV29-1 with TRBJ2-5; 10 bases are shared with TRBD1. Germline V gene data show CDR1 as SQVTM and CDR2 as ANQGSEA. The CDR3 is 14 amino acids.

The J gene is TRBJ2-7, the V gene TRBV5-1, with TRBD2 matching 10 bases. This CDR3 contains 15 residues. Per germline, CDR1 SGHRS and CDR2 YFSETQ. Trimming took 3 bases from V and 0 from J; bases not matched to a gene: 3. CDR3 amino acids: CASSWTSGPSYEQYF. In DNA form, the CDR3 reads TGCGCCAGCAGCTGGACTAGCGGACCCTCCTACGAGCAGTACTTC.